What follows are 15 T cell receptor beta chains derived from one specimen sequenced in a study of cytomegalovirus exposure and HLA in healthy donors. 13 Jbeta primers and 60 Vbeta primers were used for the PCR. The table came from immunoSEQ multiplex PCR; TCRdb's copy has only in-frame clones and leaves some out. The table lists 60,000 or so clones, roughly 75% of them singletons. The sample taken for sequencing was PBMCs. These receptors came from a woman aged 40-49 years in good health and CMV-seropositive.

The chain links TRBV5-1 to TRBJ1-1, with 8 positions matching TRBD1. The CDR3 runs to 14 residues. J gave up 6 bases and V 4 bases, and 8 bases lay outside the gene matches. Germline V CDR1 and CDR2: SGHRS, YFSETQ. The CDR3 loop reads CASSPRTGKPEAFF. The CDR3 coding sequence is TGCGCCAGCAGCCCAAGGACAGGGAAGCCTGAAGCTTTCTTT. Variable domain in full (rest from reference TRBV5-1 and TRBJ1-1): KAGVTQTPRYLIKTRGQQVTLSCSPISGHRSVSWYQQTPGQGLQFLFEYFSETQRNKGNFPGRFSGRQFSNSRSEMNVSTLELGDSALYLCASSPRTGKPEAFFGQGTRLTVV.

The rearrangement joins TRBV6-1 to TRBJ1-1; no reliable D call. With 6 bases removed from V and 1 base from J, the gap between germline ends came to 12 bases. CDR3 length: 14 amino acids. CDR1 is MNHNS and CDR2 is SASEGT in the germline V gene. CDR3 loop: CASSTHRPNTEAFF. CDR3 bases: TGTGCCAGCAGCACCCACAGACCGAACACTGAAGCTTTCTTT.

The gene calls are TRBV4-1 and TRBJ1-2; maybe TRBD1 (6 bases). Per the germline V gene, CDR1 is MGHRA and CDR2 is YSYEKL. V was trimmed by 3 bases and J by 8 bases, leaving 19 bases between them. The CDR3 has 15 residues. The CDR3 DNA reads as TGCGCCAGCAGCCAGGCCGAGGGGGGGGCGCAGGGCTACACCTTC. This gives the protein CASSQAEGGAQGYTF.

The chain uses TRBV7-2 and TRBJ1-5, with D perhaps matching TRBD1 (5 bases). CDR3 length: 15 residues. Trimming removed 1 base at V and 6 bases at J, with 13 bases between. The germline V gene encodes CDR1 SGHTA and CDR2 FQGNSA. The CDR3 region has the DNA TGTGCCAGCAGCTTAGGCGACAGTTCGATTCAGCCCCAGCATTTT. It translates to CASSLGDSSIQPQHF. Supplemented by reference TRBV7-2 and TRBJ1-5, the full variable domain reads GAGVSQSPSNKVTEKGKDVELRCDPISGHTALYWYRQSLGQGLEFLIYFQGNSAPDKSGLPSDRFSAERTGGSVSTLTIQRTQQEDSAVYLCASSLGDSSIQPQHFGDGTRLSIL.

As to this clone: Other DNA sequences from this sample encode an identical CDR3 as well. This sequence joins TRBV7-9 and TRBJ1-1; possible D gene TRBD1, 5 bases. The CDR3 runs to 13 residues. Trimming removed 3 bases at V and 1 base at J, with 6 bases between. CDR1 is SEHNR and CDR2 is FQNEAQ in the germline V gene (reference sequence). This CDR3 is CASSFQGNTEAFF. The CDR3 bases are TGTGCCAGCAGCTTTCAGGGGAACACTGAAGCTTTCTTT.

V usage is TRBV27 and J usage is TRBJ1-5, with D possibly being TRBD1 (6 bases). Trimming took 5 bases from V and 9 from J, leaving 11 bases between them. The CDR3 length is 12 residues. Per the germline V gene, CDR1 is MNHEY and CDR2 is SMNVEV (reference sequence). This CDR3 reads CASSVLRGPQHF. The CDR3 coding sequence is TGTGCCAGCAGTGTTCTCAGGGGGCCCCAGCATTTT.

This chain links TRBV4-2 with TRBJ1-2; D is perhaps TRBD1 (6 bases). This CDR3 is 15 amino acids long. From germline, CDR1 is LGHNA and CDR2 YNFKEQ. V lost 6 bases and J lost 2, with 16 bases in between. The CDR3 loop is CASSLGGGRNYGYTF. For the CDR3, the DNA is TGTGCCAGCAGTTTGGGAGGGGGGCGCAACTATGGCTACACCTTC.

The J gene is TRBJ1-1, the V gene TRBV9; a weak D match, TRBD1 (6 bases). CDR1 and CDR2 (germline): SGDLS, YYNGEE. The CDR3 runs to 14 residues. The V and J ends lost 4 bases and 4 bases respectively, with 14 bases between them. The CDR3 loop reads CASSSIGTTTEAFF. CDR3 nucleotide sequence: TGTGCCAGCAGCTCTATAGGGACAACCACTGAAGCTTTCTTT. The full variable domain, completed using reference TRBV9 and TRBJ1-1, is DSGVTQTPKHLITATGQRVTLRCSPRSGDLSVYWYQQSLDQGLQFLIQYYNGEERAKGNILERFSAQQFPDLHSELNLSSLELGDSALYFCASSSIGTTTEAFFGQGTRLTVV.

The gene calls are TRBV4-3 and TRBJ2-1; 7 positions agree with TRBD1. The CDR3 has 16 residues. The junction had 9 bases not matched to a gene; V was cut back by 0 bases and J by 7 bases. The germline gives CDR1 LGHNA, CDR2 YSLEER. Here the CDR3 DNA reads TGCGCCAGCAGCCAAGATCCCCCGGACAGGTTGAATGAGCAGTTCTTC. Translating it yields CASSQDPPDRLNEQFF.

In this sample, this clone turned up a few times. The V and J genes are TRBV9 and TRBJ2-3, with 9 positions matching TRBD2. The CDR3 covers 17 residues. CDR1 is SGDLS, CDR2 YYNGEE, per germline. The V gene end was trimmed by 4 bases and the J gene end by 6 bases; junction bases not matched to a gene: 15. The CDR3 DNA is TGTGCCAGCAGCTCTACAGCGGGGGGCCATTTTTTGGATACGCAGTATTTT. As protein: CASSSTAGGHFLDTQYF. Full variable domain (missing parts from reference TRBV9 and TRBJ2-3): DSGVTQTPKHLITATGQRVTLRCSPRSGDLSVYWYQQSLDQGLQFLIQYYNGEERAKGNILERFSAQQFPDLHSELNLSSLELGDSALYFCASSSTAGGHFLDTQYFGPGTRLTVL.

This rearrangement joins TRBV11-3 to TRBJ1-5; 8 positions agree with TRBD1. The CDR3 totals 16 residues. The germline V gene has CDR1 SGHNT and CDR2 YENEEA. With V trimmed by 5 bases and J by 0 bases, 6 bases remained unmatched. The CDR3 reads CASSPWTGYSNQPQHF. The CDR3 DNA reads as TGTGCCAGCAGCCCTTGGACAGGGTATAGCAATCAGCCCCAGCATTTT.

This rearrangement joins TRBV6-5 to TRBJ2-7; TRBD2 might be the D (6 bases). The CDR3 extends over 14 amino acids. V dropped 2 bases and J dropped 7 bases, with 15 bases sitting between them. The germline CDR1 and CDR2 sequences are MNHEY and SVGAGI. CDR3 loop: CASSYVRGNTEQYF. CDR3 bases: TGTGCCAGCAGTTACGTTCGGGGGAACACGGAGCAGTACTTC.

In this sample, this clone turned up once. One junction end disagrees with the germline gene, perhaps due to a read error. As DNA, the CDR3 is TGCAGCGCAGAACTACAGGGTTATACTTCTTGCTCTTTC. It codes for CSAELQGYTSCSF. The chain joins TRBV29-1 to TRBJ1-2; a weak D match, TRBD1 (6 bases). Germline lookup yields CDR1 SQVTM and CDR2 ANQGSEA. The CDR3 runs to 13 residues.

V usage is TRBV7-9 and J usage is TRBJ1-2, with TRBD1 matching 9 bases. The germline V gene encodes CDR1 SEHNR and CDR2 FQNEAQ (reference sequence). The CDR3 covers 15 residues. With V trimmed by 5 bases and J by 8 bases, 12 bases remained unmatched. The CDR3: CASSDRDRVLRGYTF. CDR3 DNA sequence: TGTGCCAGCAGCGACCGGGACAGGGTTTTAAGGGGCTACACCTTC. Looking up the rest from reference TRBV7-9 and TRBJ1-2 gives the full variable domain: DTGVSQNPRHKITKRGQNVTFRCDPISEHNRLYWYRQTLGQGPEFLTYFQNEAQLEKSRLLSDRFSAERPKGSFSTLEIQRTEQGDSAMYLCASSDRDRVLRGYTFGSGTRLTVV.

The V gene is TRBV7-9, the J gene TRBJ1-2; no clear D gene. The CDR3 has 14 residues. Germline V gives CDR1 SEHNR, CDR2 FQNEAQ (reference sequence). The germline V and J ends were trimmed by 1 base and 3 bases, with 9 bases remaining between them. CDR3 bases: TGTGCCAGCAGCTTAGAGAACGGAGACTATGGCTACACCTTC. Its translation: CASSLENGDYGYTF.